These 25 T cell receptor beta chains were all obtained from the same sample, sequenced in a study of radiotherapy plus CTLA-4 blockade in lung cancer. Some clones are missing from TCRdb's copy, which holds only in-frame ones; the method was immunoSEQ multiplex PCR. The sample has 89,000 or so clones; approximately 78% are singletons. Sequencing was performed on peripheral blood, taken from a patient treated with radiotherapy plus ipilimumab. The receptors come from a human donor with non-small cell lung cancer who had a partial response to radiotherapy plus ipilimumab.

The V and J genes are TRBV2 and TRBJ1-1; the D gene is possibly TRBD1 (6 bases). The germline V and J ends were trimmed by 5 bases and 1 base, with 11 bases remaining between them. Germline V gene data show CDR1 as SNHLY and CDR2 as FYNNEI. The CDR3 covers 14 residues. This CDR3 is CASSTNRENTEAFF. The CDR3 DNA follows: TGTGCCAGCAGTACGAACAGGGAGAACACTGAAGCTTTCTTT.

The V and J genes are TRBV13 and TRBJ2-7; a weak D match, TRBD1 (5 bases). The CDR3 loop spans 19 amino acids. CDR1 is PRHDT and CDR2 is FYEKMQ in the germline V gene (reference sequence). Trimming took 1 base from V and 0 from J, leaving 22 bases between them. The CDR3 DNA sequence: TGTGCCAGCAGCTTAGTCAAGAACCCCGGGCTCGACAGCTCCTACGAGCAGTACTTC. Translated: CASSLVKNPGLDSSYEQYF. The full variable domain, in which reference TRBV13 and TRBJ2-7 provide the parts outside the CDR3, is AAGVIQSPRHLIKEKRETATLKCYPIPRHDTVYWYQQGPGQDPQFLISFYEKMQSDKGSIPDRFSAQQFSDYHSELNMSSLELGDSALYFCASSLVKNPGLDSSYEQYFGPGTRLTVT.

The genes are TRBV27 and TRBJ1-1, with a tentative D call TRBD1 (5 bases). Germline-derived CDR1 and CDR2 are MNHEY and SMNVEV (reference sequence). CDR3 length equals 17 residues. Deletions cut 3 bases from V and 3 bases from J, with 20 bases between. CDR3 loop: CASSLRTPEKGYTEAFF. CDR3 sequence (DNA): TGTGCCAGCAGTTTGAGGACGCCCGAAAAGGGGTACACTGAAGCTTTCTTT.

The rearrangement joins TRBV27 to TRBJ2-3; TRBD2 agrees at 8 bases. The germline V gene encodes CDR1 MNHEY and CDR2 SMNVEV (reference sequence). V lost 5 bases to trimming and J lost 5 bases; unmatched junction nucleotides: 12. CDR3 length: 16 residues. As DNA, the CDR3 is TGTGCCAGCAGTGATCGGGGGGGGGTTGCGGGAGATACGCAGTATTTT. It codes for CASSDRGGVAGDTQYF.

There are a few counts of this clone. Within the sample, other DNA sequences also encode this same CDR3. The chain links TRBV5-1 to TRBJ2-1; 8 bases are a match to TRBD2. This CDR3 contains 16 residues. Germline V gene data show CDR1 as SGHRS and CDR2 as YFSETQ. V lost 0 bases to trimming and J lost 0 bases; unmatched junction nucleotides: 2. CDR3 coding DNA: TGCGCCAGCAGCTTGGCGGGGGGGCCCTCCTACAATGAGCAGTTCTTC. The encoded protein is CASSLAGGPSYNEQFF.

V and J are TRBV7-3 and TRBJ2-7, with TRBD2 matching over 8 bases. The CDR3 has 12 residues. The germline CDR1 and CDR2 sequences are SGHTA and FQGTGA. The ends lost 5 bases at V and 13 bases at J; junction bases unmatched: 10. The CDR3 is CASSTREGQLYF. In DNA form, the CDR3 reads TGTGCCAGCAGCACCCGGGAGGGGCAGCTTTACTTC.

This clone was found once. The rearrangement links TRBV4-1 to TRBJ2-5; 7 bases are a match to TRBD1. Germline V CDR1 and CDR2: MGHRA, YSYEKL. This CDR3 has 15 amino acids. With V trimmed by 2 bases and J by 1 base, 4 bases remained unmatched. The CDR3 DNA reads as TGCGCCAGCAGCCAACAAGGACAGGCCCAAGAGACCCAGTACTTC. Translated: CASSQQGQAQETQYF.

The sample holds a few counts of this clone. The gene calls are TRBV14 and TRBJ2-7, with D perhaps TRBD1 (5 bases). V gave up 6 bases and J gave up 3 bases, with 18 bases separating them. CDR3 length equals 15 residues. From germline, CDR1 is SGHDN and CDR2 FVKESK. CDR3 protein: CASSPETGRFYEQYF. CDR3 nucleotide sequence: TGTGCCAGCAGTCCAGAAACAGGCCGTTTCTACGAGCAGTACTTC.

This sequence joins TRBV5-7 and TRBJ2-1; 9 bases are shared with TRBD1. TRBV5-7 is recorded as an ORF, its role being uncertain. This CDR3 region has 17 residues. The trim removed 4 bases at V and 4 bases at J, leaving 12 bases unmatched. The CDR3 DNA sequence: TGTGCCAGCAGCCGTTCGGAGGACAGGGGACTATACAATGAGCAGTTCTTC. Its translation is CASSRSEDRGLYNEQFF.

CDR3 sequence (DNA): TGTGCCAGCAGTCCGCTCCTCCAGGGCTACACCTTC. This sequence encodes CASSPLLQGYTF. The chain has TRBV28 and TRBJ1-2, with no clear D. V lost 5 bases and J 8 bases, leaving 12 bases between the germline ends. The germline gives CDR1 MDHEN, CDR2 SYDVKM. This CDR3 contains 12 residues.

The chain recombines TRBV6-5 with TRBJ2-1; 14 bases map to TRBD2. V dropped 2 bases and J dropped 7; count of bases not matched to a gene: 4. The germline gives CDR1 MNHEY, CDR2 SVGAGI. This CDR3 is built from 16 residues. This chain's CDR3 is CASSYRTSGRWNEQFF. For the CDR3, the DNA is TGTGCCAGCAGTTACCGGACTAGCGGGAGGTGGAATGAGCAGTTCTTC.

The rearrangement uses TRBV19 and TRBJ2-1; the match to TRBD2 covers 13 bases. V shed 5 bases and J 7 bases; nucleotides not matched to a gene: 5. Germline values: CDR1 LNHDA, CDR2 SQIVND (reference sequence). The CDR3 has 15 residues. DNA of the CDR3: TGTGCCAGTAGTGCTCAGGGACTAGCGGGGAATGAGCAGTTCTTC. Its protein is CASSAQGLAGNEQFF.

The chain couples TRBV7-2 to TRBJ2-1; 10 bases line up with TRBD2. CDR3 length: 16 residues. Germline V CDR1 and CDR2: SGHTA, FQGNSA. With V trimmed by 8 bases and J by 4 bases, 11 bases remained unmatched. CDR3 nucleotides: TGTGCCAGCGTCGATCCTCCTAGCGGGAGTTACAATGAGCAGTTCTTC. Residues: CASVDPPSGSYNEQFF.

The chain couples TRBV5-1 to TRBJ1-4, with a possible D match to TRBD1 (6 bases). V lost 1 base to trimming and J lost 0 bases, with 10 bases between them. Germline CDR1 and CDR2: SGHRS and YFSETQ. This CDR3 contains 16 residues. The CDR3 bases are TGCGCCAGCAGCTTGTTTGGGGGCGCAACTAATGAAAAACTGTTTTTT. This codes for CASSLFGGATNEKLFF.

The J gene is TRBJ2-1, the V gene TRBV5-1; D is possibly TRBD2 (5 bases). V lost 2 bases and J lost 7, with 10 bases in between. Germline values: CDR1 SGHRS, CDR2 YFSETQ. The CDR3 loop spans 13 amino acids. The CDR3 is CASSLHSENEQFF. The CDR3 nucleotides read TGCGCCAGCAGCTTACATAGCGAAAATGAGCAGTTCTTC.

This chain joins TRBV18 and TRBJ2-7; 8 nucleotides agree with TRBD2. CDR3 length: 13 residues. Germline V CDR1 and CDR2: KGHSH, LQKENI. Trimming at V came to 4 bases and at J to 2 bases, leaving 1 base not matched to a gene. CDR3 protein: CASSRTSTYEQYF. For the CDR3, the DNA is TGTGCCAGCTCACGGACTAGCACCTACGAGCAGTACTTC.

The chain links TRBV19 to TRBJ2-7, with TRBD1 matching 10 bases. Germline lookup yields CDR1 LNHDA and CDR2 SQIVND (reference sequence). CDR3 length: 16 residues. Unmatched junction bases numbered 10, after V lost 8 bases and J lost 0 bases. The CDR3 DNA is TGTGCCAGTCGGACCTCGACAGGGGGCGACTCCTACGAGCAGTACTTC. It translates to CASRTSTGGDSYEQYF.

This chain joins TRBV7-3 and TRBJ1-4; D is perhaps TRBD1 (5 bases). The V and J ends lost 5 bases and 2 bases respectively, with 18 bases between them. Germline V lookup: CDR1 SGHTA, CDR2 FQGTGA. This CDR3 has 17 amino acids. DNA for the CDR3: TGTGCCAGCAGCCCCCGCAGGGTGGTAGGGACTAATGAAAAACTGTTTTTT. Amino acids: CASSPRRVVGTNEKLFF.

The chain couples TRBV4-2 to TRBJ2-3, with 8 bases fitting TRBD2. Germline assignment: CDR1 LGHNA and CDR2 YNFKEQ. CDR3 length: 17 residues. After removal of 0 bases from V and 5 bases from J, the junction contained 10 bases not matched to a gene. In DNA, the CDR3 is TGTGCCAGCAGCCAAGATCTATTCGGGAGGGCGGGAGATACGCAGTATTTT. Its translation: CASSQDLFGRAGDTQYF.

This clone appeared once. This rearrangement joins TRBV5-4 to TRBJ1-1; D remains ambiguous. V dropped 5 bases and J dropped 3 bases, with 14 bases sitting between them. This CDR3 contains 14 residues. Germline V CDR1 and CDR2: SGHNT, YYREEE (reference sequence). The CDR3 protein is CASSWKAEDTEAFF. For the CDR3, the DNA is TGTGCCAGCAGTTGGAAAGCGGAGGACACTGAAGCTTTCTTT.

This clone was seen only once. The rearrangement uses TRBV9 and TRBJ2-2, with TRBD2 matching over 10 bases. V dropped 4 bases and J dropped 4; count of bases not matched to a gene: 16. This CDR3 is built from 19 residues. The V gene's germline CDR1 is SGDLS and CDR2 YYNGEE. CDR3 sequence (DNA): TGTGCCAGCAGCCCCCGACTAGCGGGCGGGGGAACCCTCACCGGGGAGCTGTTTTTT. Protein sequence: CASSPRLAGGGTLTGELFF.

The chain is built from TRBV5-1 and TRBJ1-2; no reliable D call. V was pared by 0 bases and J by 7 bases, with 4 bases between. Germline V gene lookup returns CDR1 SGHRS and CDR2 YFSETQ. There are 11 residues in the CDR3. The CDR3 here is CASSLAGGYTF. The CDR3 coding sequence is TGCGCCAGCAGCTTGGCCGGTGGCTACACCTTC.

The rearrangement joins TRBV6-6 to TRBJ1-1, with D unclear. V was pared by 7 bases and J by 2 bases, with 14 bases between. Germline CDR1 and CDR2: MNHNY and SVGAGI (reference sequence). This CDR3 is 14 amino acids long. Written as DNA, the CDR3 is TGTGCCAGCATACCGGGAAAGACAAACACTGAAGCTTTCTTT. Translating it yields CASIPGKTNTEAFF.

The gene calls are TRBV6-6 and TRBJ1-5; no clear D gene. Looked up from germline, CDR1 is MNHNY and CDR2 is SVGAGI (reference sequence). This CDR3 is built from 12 residues. Trimming took 4 bases from V and 2 from J, leaving 3 bases between them. For the CDR3, the DNA is TGTGCCAGCAGTTTCGGCAATCAGCCCCAGCATTTT. Translated, it gives CASSFGNQPQHF.

The chain is built from TRBV29-1 and TRBJ1-2; 8 bases are a match to TRBD1. Germline V gene sequence: CDR1 SQVTM, CDR2 ANQGSEA. This CDR3 is 12 amino acids long. J lost 5 bases, V lost 6 bases, and 5 bases had no gene match. Here the CDR3 DNA reads TGCAGCGTGGGACAGGAGAGGTATGGCTACACCTTC. It encodes CSVGQERYGYTF.